What follows are 12 T cell receptor beta chains derived from one specimen sequenced in a study of T cells after yellow fever vaccination. One entry per CDR3 protein results from TCRdb running MiXCR on the 5' RACE reads. The sample lists about 240,000 distinct CDR3 sequences; about 3.7% were seen once. This specimen consisted of PBMCs, obtained 15 days after the yellow fever booster vaccination. These receptors were taken from a man younger than 30 who received the YFV17D yellow fever vaccine.

This clonotype was observed at least ten times. This chain joins TRBV7-9 and TRBJ2-7, with D unclear. V lost 2 bases to trimming and J lost 6 bases, with 8 bases between them. The germline V gene has CDR1 SEHNR and CDR2 FQNEAQ (reference sequence). CDR3 size: 12 residues. In DNA form, the CDR3 reads TGTGCCAGCAGCTTATTATCAGGCGAGCAGTACGTC. It is translated as CASSLLSGEQYV.

This clonotype was found many times. The genes are TRBV7-9 and TRBJ2-3, with TRBD2 matching 10 bases. This CDR3 comprises 16 residues. Germline loops: CDR1 SEHNR, CDR2 FQNEAQ (reference sequence). Trimming at V came to 5 bases and at J to 2 bases, leaving 7 bases not matched to a gene. The CDR3 nucleotides read TGTGCCAGCAGCCTTAGGACTAGCGGCAACACAGATACGCAGTATTTT. It yields the protein CASSLRTSGNTDTQYF.

The sample holds many counts of this clonotype. The rearrangement joins TRBV3-1 to TRBJ2-1; 8 positions match TRBD2. CDR3 length equals 15 residues. Germline loops: CDR1 LGHDT, CDR2 YNNKEL (reference sequence). V was clipped by 6 bases and J by 2 bases; unmatched bases: 6. The CDR3 region has the DNA TGTGCCAGCAGTATTAGCGGGGCCGCCTACAATGAGCAGTTCTTC. Protein product: CASSISGAAYNEQFF.

This clonotype was observed many times. The V call is TRBV24-1, the J call TRBJ1-5; no reliable D call. This CDR3 contains 13 residues. The germline CDR1 and CDR2 sequences are KGHDR and SFDVKD. V lost 6 bases and J 4 bases, leaving 9 bases between the germline ends. The CDR3 here is CATSRRENQPQHF. The CDR3 DNA reads TGTGCCACCAGTCGCCGGGAGAATCAGCCCCAGCATTTT.

Ten or more counts support this clonotype. This chain uses TRBV5-4 with TRBJ2-3; 11 bases agree with TRBD2. CDR1 and CDR2 (germline): SGHNT, YYREEE (reference sequence). V lost 1 base and J lost 4; bases outside the gene matches: 8. This CDR3 is 17 amino acids long. The CDR3 DNA follows: TGTGCCAGCAGCTTGCAGAGGACTAGCGGGCGGGCAGATACGCAGTATTTT. As protein: CASSLQRTSGRADTQYF. The full variable domain, completed using reference TRBV5-4 and TRBJ2-3, is ETGVTQSPTHLIKTRGQQVTLRCSSQSGHNTVSWYQQALGQGPQFIFQYYREEENGRGNFPPRFSGLQFPNYSSELNVNALELDDSALYLCASSLQRTSGRADTQYFGPGTRLTVL.

Many counts were recorded for this clonotype. V is TRBV6-2 or TRBV6-3 and J is TRBJ2-2; 11 bases are a match to TRBD2. Germline CDR1 is MNHEY and CDR2 is SVGEGT. This CDR3 comprises 15 residues. The ends lost 5 bases at V and 3 bases at J; junction bases unmatched: 2. The CDR3: CASSTGLADTGELFF. The CDR3 nucleotides are TGTGCCAGCAGTACGGGACTAGCGGACACCGGGGAGCTGTTTTTT.

Ten or more counts support this clonotype. The chain joins TRBV4-1 to TRBJ2-5, with D maybe TRBD2 (6 bases). The CDR3 covers 14 residues. Per germline, CDR1 MGHRA and CDR2 YSYEKL. V was shortened by 4 bases and J by 4 bases, with 13 bases between the two germline ends. The CDR3 region is CASSRAGGTETQYF. CDR3 coding DNA: TGCGCCAGCAGCCGGGCCGGCGGGACAGAGACCCAGTACTTC.

This clonotype has a count of ten or more. This chain links TRBV24-1 with TRBJ2-3, with D hard to call. Between the trimmed V and J ends, which lost 3 bases and 3 bases, there was a span of 6 bases. The CDR3 extends over 13 amino acids. Germline-derived CDR1 and CDR2 are KGHDR and SFDVKD. CDR3 nucleotide sequence: TGTGCCACCAGTGATCATATAACAGATACGCAGTATTTT. Its translation: CATSDHITDTQYF.

This clonotype was recorded many times. The chain recombines TRBV4-2 with TRBJ2-3, with D hard to call. Trimming shortened V by 0 bases and J by 4 bases, and 8 bases separated the two germline ends. The CDR3 is 14 amino acids. CDR1 and CDR2 (germline): LGHNA, YNFKEQ. The CDR3 loop reads CASSQEGSPDTQYF. CDR3 nucleotide sequence: TGTGCCAGCAGCCAAGAGGGTAGCCCAGATACGCAGTATTTT.

Comment on this clonotype: An end of the junction does not agree with germline; a read error may underlie this. The chain is built from TRBV10-3 and TRBJ2-1; TRBD1 is a possible D gene (6 bases). CDR3 length equals 13 residues. Germline CDR1 is ENHRY and CDR2 is SYGVKD. The CDR3 coding sequence is TGTGACATCAGTGGAACAGGGCAAGATGAGCAGTTCTTC. Translating it yields CDISGTGQDEQFF.

The chain uses TRBV5-1 and TRBJ2-7, with TRBD2 matching 9 bases. Germline CDR1 reads SGHRS; CDR2 reads YFSETQ. The CDR3 is made up of 16 amino acids. Losses at the gene ends were 0 bases for V and 2 bases for J; bases not matched to a gene: 6. In DNA, the CDR3 is TGCGCCAGCAGCTTGGAGGCGCCTAGCGGGACCTACGAGCAGTACTTC. Translation: CASSLEAPSGTYEQYF.

This clonotype was picked up many times. The rearrangement links TRBV10-3 to TRBJ1-1; D gene ambiguous. Trimming pared 8 bases from V and 6 bases from J, leaving 16 bases between. Germline V CDR1 and CDR2: ENHRY, SYGVKD. The CDR3 consists of 13 residues. The CDR3 loop reads CAIERTSGAEAFF. The CDR3 DNA is TGTGCCATCGAACGGACGTCGGGCGCTGAAGCTTTCTTT.